In this sample, the clone carrying this TCR beta chain turned up many times. Its target is unknown. This specimen belongs to a study of CD8+CD57+ T cells in acquired aplastic anemia. In the study overall: Average CD4+ read depth in healthy donors was about 10.8 million reads.

Study-wide findings and caveats: CD8+ Simpson's diversity showed no significant patient-control difference. The same twenty-nine CD8+ CDR3 sequences occurred in patients and in controls.

Genomic DNA provided the template from which TCR beta VDJ and CDR3 profiles were obtained. TCRdb reanalysed the reads using MiXCR and keeps one entry per CDR3 protein. The table lists fewer than 250,000 distinct CDR3 sequences, 54% of them singletons. Germline V gives CDR1 LNHDA, CDR2 SQIVND (reference sequence). The junction had 7 bases not matched to a gene; V was cut back by 1 base and J by 16 bases. The CDR3 is 13 amino acids. The sequence came from a human donor in good health, serving as a control. The chain links TRBV19 to TRBJ2-1; 10 nucleotides agree with TRBD2. Specimen: sorted CD4+, CD8+, or CD8+CD57+ T cells (not recorded which) from PBMCs. The CDR3 DNA is TGTGCCAGTAGTATAGCTGGGAGCGGGGGGGAATTCTTC. Translated, it gives CASSIAGSGGEFF.